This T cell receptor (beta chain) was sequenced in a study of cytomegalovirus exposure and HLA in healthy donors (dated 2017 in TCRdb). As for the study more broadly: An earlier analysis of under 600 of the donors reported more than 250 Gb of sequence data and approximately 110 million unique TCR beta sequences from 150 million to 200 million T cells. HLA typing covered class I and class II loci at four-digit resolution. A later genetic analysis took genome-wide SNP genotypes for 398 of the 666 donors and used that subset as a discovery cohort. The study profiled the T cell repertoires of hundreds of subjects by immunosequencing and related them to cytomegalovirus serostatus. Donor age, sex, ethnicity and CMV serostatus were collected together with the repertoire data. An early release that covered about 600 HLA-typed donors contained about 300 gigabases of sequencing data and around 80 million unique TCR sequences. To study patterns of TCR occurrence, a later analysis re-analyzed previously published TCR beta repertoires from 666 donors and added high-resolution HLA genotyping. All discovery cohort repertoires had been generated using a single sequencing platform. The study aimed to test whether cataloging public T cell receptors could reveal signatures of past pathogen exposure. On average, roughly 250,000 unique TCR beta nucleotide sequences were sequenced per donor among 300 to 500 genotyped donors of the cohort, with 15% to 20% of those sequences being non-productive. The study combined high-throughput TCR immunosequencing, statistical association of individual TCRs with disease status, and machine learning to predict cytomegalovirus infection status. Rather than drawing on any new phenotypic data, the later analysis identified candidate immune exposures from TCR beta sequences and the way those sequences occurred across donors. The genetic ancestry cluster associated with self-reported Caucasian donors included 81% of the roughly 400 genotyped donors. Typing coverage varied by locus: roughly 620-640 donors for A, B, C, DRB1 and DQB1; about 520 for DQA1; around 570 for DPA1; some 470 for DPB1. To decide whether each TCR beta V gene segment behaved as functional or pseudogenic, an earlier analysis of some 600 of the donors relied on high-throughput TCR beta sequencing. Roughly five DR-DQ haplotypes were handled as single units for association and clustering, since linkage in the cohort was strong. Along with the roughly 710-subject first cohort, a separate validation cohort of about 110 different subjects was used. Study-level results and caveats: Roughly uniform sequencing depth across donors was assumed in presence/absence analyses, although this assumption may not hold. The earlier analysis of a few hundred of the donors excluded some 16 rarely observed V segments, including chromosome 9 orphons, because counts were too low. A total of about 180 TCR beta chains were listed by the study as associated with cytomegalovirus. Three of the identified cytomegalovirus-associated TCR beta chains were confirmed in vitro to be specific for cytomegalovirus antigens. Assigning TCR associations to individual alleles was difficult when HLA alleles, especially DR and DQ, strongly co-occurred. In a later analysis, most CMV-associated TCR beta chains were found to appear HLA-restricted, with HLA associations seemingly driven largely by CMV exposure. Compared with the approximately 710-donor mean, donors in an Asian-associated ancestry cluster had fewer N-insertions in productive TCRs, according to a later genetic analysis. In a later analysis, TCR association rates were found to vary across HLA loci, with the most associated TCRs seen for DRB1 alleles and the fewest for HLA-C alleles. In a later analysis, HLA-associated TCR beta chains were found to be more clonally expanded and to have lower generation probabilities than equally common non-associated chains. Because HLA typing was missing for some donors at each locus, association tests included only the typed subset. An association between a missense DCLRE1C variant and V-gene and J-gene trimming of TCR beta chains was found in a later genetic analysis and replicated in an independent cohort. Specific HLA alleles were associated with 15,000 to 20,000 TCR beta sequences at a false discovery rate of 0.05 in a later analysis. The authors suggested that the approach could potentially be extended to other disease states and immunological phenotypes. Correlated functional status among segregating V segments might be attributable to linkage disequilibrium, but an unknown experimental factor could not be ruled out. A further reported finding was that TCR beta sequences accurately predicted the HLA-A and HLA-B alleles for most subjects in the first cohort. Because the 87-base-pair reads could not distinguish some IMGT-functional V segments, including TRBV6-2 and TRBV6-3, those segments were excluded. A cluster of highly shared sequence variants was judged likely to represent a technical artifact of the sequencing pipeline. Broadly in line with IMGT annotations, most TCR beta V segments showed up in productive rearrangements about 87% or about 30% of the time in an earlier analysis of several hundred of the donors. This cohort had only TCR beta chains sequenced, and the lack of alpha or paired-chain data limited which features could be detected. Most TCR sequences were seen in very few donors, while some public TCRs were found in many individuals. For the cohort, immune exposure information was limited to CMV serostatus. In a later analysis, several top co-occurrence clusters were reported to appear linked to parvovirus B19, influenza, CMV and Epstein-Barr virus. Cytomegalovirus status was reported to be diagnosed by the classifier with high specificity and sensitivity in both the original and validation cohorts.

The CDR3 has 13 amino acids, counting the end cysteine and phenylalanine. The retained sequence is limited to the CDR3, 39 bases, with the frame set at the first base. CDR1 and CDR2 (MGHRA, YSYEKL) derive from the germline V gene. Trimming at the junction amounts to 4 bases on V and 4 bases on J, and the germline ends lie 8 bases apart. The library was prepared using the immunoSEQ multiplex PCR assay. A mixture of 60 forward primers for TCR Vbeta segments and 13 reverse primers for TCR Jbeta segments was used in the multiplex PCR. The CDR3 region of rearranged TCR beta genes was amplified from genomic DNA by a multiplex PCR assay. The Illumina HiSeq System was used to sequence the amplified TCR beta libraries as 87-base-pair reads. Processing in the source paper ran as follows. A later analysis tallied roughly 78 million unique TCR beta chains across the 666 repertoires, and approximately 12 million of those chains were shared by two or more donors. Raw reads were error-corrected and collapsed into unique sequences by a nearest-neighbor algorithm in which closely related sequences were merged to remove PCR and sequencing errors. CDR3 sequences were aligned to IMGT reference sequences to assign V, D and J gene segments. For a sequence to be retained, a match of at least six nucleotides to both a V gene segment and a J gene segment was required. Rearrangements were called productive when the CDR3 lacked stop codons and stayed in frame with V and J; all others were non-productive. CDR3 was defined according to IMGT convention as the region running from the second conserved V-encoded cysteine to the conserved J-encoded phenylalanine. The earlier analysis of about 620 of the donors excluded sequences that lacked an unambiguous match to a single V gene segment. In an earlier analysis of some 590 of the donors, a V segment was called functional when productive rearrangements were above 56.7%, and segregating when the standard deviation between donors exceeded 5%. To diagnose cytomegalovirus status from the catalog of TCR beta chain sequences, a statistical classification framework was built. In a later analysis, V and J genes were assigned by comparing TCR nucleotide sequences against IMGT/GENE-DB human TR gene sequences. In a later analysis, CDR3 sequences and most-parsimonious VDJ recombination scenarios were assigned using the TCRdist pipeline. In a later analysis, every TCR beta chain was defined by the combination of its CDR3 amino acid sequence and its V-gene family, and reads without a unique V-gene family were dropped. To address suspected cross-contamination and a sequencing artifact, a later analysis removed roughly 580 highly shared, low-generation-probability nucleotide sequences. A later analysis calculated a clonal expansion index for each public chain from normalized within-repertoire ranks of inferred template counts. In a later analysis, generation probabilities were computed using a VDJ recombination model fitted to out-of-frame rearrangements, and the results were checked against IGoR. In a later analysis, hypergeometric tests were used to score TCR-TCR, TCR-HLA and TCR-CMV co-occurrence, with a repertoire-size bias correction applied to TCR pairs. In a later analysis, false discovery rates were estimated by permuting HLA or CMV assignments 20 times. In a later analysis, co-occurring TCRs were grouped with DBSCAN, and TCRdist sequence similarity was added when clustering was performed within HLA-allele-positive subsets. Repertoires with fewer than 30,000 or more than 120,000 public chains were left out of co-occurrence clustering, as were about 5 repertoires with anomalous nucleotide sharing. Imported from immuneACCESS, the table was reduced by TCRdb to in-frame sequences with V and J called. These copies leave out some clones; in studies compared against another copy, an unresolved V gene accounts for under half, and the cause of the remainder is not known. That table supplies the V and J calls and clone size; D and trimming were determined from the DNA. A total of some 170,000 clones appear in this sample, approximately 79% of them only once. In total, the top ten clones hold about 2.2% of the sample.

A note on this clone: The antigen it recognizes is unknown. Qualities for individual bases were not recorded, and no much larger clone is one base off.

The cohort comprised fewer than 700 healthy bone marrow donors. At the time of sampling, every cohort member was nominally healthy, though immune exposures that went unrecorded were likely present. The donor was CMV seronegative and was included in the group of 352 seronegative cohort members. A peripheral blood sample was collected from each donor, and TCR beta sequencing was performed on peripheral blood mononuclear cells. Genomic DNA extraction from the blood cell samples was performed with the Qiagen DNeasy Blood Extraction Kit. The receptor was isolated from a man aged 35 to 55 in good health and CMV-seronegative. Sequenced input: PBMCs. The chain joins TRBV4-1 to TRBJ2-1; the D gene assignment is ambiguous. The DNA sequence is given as TGCGCCAGCAGCCCCGACACATACAATGAGCAGTTCTTC. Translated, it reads CASSPDTYNEQFF.